The following is a T cell receptor beta chain sequence with its context. Method: immunoSEQ multiplex PCR; TCRdb's copy keeps in-frame clones and lacks some. The repertoire includes hundreds of thousands of clones, approximately 90% of them detected once, and roughly 6.3% sits in the top ten. Germline assignment: CDR1 LGHDT and CDR2 YNNKEL (reference sequence). The CDR3 length is 17 residues. With 5 bases removed from V and 0 bases from J, the gap between germline ends came to 18 bases. This entry belongs to a study of blood T cell repertoires in COVID-19. The V and J genes are TRBV3-1 (or the pseudogene TRBV3-2) and TRBJ2-3, with D possibly TRBD2 on 6 matching bases. Material for sequencing was PBMCs or T cells enriched from blood (not recorded which). The TCR sequence derives from a woman aged 40 to 50 who had recovered from COVID-19. The DNA for the CDR3 is TGTGCCAGCAGCTATACCGGAGGGCCGCGAAGCACAGATACGCAGTATTTT. This codes for CASSYTGGPRSTDTQYF.